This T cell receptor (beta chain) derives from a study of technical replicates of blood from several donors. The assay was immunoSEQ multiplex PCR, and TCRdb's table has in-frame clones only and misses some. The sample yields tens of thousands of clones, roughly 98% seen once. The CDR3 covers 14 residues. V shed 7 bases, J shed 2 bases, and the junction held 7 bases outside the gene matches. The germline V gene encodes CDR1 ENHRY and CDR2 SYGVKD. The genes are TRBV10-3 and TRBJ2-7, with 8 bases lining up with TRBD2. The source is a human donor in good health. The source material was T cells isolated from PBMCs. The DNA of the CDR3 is TGTGCCATCAAATCCGCGGGAGGCACCTACGAGCAGTACTTC. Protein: CAIKSAGGTYEQYF.